These T cell receptor beta chains were read from a single sample in a study of blood T cell repertoires in COVID-19. Using immunoSEQ multiplex PCR, the repertoire was profiled, and TCRdb retains in-frame clones only, with some absent. The sample carries roughly 400,000 clones, nearly 90% recorded once. The sequencing input was PBMCs or T cells enriched from blood (not recorded which). All receptors come from a woman under 30 who had been exposed to COVID-19. The CDR3 runs from the conserved cysteine through the conserved F or W. Fields, in order: clone size, V gene, J gene, D gene, CDR3 protein, CDR3 DNA. D genes are given only for firm matches. Not every row has a clone size; where given, it reads once, few, many or a size class.

NA	TRBV18	TRBJ2-2	TRBD1	CASSRGQLFTGELFF	TGTGCCAGCTCACGGGGACAGCTCTTCACCGGGGAGCTGTTTTTT
NA	TRBV28	TRBJ2-7	TRBD1	CASSTTGWDEQYF	TGTGCCAGCAGCACGACAGGGTGGGACGAGCAGTACTTC
NA	TRBV3-1/TRBV3-2	TRBJ2-1	NA	CASSQVRYELSYNEQFF	TGTGCCAGCAGCCAAGTAAGATATGAACTCTCCTACAATGAGCAGTTCTTC
NA	TRBV27	TRBJ1-1	NA	CASRGHSNTEAFF	TGTGCCAGCAGGGGGCATTCGAACACTGAAGCTTTCTTT
once	TRBV6-5	TRBJ2-2	TRBD1	CATIPDRVAGELFF	TGTGCCACCATCCCGGACAGGGTGGCCGGGGAGCTGTTTTTT
NA	TRBV11-2	TRBJ2-5	TRBD1	CASSFHNRQGLWETQYF	TGTGCCAGCAGCTTCCATAACAGACAGGGGCTCTGGGAGACCCAGTACTTC
NA	TRBV6-4	TRBJ1-2	TRBD1	CASSEQGVGYGYTF	TGTGCCAGCAGCGAACAGGGGGTCGGCTATGGCTACACCTTC
NA	TRBV28	TRBJ2-5	TRBD1	CASRGGQAQETQYF	TGTGCCAGCAGGGGGGGACAGGCCCAAGAGACCCAGTACTTC
NA	TRBV9	TRBJ2-7	TRBD2	CASSVGLADHSYEQYF	TGTGCCAGCAGCGTAGGGCTAGCGGACCACTCCTACGAGCAGTACTTC
NA	TRBV5-1	TRBJ2-7	NA	CASSAYQGSSDYEQYF	TGCGCCAGCAGCGCATACCAGGGGAGTTCGGACTACGAGCAGTACTTC
NA	TRBV4-2	TRBJ2-7	NA	CASSQDLAEAYEQYF	TGTGCCAGCAGCCAAGATTTGGCCGAAGCCTACGAGCAGTACTTC
NA	TRBV4-2	TRBJ2-7	NA	CASSQGSGETYEQYF	TGTGCCAGCAGCCAAGGGTCCGGGGAAACCTACGAGCAGTACTTC
NA	TRBV2	TRBJ2-5	TRBD1	CASSDGRQGRLIETQYF	TGTGCCAGCAGTGACGGTCGACAGGGTCGGTTGATAGAGACCCAGTACTTC
few	TRBV9	TRBJ1-6	TRBD1	CASSGVGQGNSPLHF	TGTGCCAGCAGCGGGGTCGGACAGGGTAATTCACCCCTCCACTTT
NA	TRBV7-2	TRBJ2-1	TRBD2	CASSPQRGREQFF	TGTGCCAGCAGCCCCCAGCGGGGGCGGGAGCAGTTCTTC
NA	TRBV30	TRBJ1-5	TRBD1	CAWSHGDSSNQPQHF	TGTGCCTGGAGCCATGGGGACAGTAGCAATCAGCCCCAGCATTTT
NA	TRBV4-3	TRBJ1-2	TRBD1	CASSQGGDRGNLYGYTF	TGCGCCAGCAGCCAAGGAGGGGACAGGGGGAACCTCTATGGCTACACCTTC